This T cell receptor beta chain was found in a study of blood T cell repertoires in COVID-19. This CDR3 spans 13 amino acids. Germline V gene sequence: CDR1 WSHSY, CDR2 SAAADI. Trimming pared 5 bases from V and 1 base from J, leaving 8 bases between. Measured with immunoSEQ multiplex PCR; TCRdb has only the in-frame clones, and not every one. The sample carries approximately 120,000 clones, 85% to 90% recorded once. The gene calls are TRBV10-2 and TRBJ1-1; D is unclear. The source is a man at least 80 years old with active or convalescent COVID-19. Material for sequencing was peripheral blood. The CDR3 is CASSIGENTEAFF. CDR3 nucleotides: TGCGCCAGCAGTATCGGTGAGAACACTGAAGCTTTCTTT.